Shown below are 18 T cell receptor beta chains from a single sample sequenced in a study of OX40 agonist ivuxolimab in advanced cancers. Clones were read by immunoSEQ multiplex PCR, and TCRdb kept only the in-frame ones, dropping some. The sample yields around 65,000 clones, around 90% seen once. This sample comprised CD4+ or CD8+ T cells sorted from blood, obtained in a trial of the OX40 agonist ivuxolimab. The receptor set was obtained from an adult with an advanced solid tumor such as melanoma, head and neck, liver or kidney cancer.

The chain joins TRBV28 to TRBJ2-5, with TRBD2 identical over 11 bases. V was pared by 5 bases and J by 2 bases, with 7 bases of the junction left unmatched. This CDR3 comprises 16 residues. Per the germline V gene, CDR1 is MDHEN and CDR2 is SYDVKM. The CDR3 sequence: CASSPLAGALQETQYF. The CDR3 DNA follows: TGTGCCAGCAGTCCACTAGCGGGAGCCTTACAAGAGACCCAGTACTTC.

The V call is TRBV7-8, the J call TRBJ1-2; 9 nucleotides agree with TRBD1. CDR3 length: 15 amino acids. Per the germline V gene, CDR1 is SGHVS and CDR2 is FQNEAQ. V shed 1 base and J 3 bases; nucleotides not matched to a gene: 3. CDR3 residues: CASSLGGQGYYGYTF. For the CDR3, the DNA is TGTGCCAGCAGCTTAGGGGGACAGGGTTACTATGGCTACACCTTC.

The CDR3 DNA is TGCAGCGCTCGGGACAGACCCTACGAGCAGTACTTC. It encodes CSARDRPYEQYF. V and J are TRBV29-1 and TRBJ2-7; 7 nucleotides align to TRBD1. The CDR3 totals 12 residues. With V trimmed by 7 bases and J by 2 bases, 5 bases remained unmatched. CDR1 is SQVTM and CDR2 is ANQGSEA in the germline V gene.

The chain joins TRBV28 to TRBJ1-2; D perhaps matches TRBD1 (5 bases). The CDR3 sequence is 14 residues long. With 7 bases removed from V and 1 base from J, the gap between germline ends came to 13 bases. Per germline, CDR1 MDHEN and CDR2 SYDVKM. CDR3 region: CASKPMGDNYGYTF. Written as DNA, the CDR3 is TGTGCCAGCAAGCCCATGGGGGATAACTATGGCTACACCTTC.

Note on this clone: The sample contains more than one DNA sequence encoding this CDR3. V is TRBV7-9 and J is TRBJ2-2; D remains unclear. The CDR3 runs 14 residues. CDR1 and CDR2 (germline): SEHNR, FQNEAQ (reference sequence). V shed 5 bases and J shed 5 bases, with 12 bases lying between them. CDR3 region: CASSSDSGTGELFF. CDR3 coding DNA: TGTGCCAGCAGCAGCGATTCCGGAACCGGGGAGCTGTTTTTT.

This rearrangement joins TRBV7-8 to TRBJ2-7; TRBD2 matches 11 bases. The CDR3 is made up of 15 amino acids. Germline CDR1 is SGHVS and CDR2 is FQNEAQ. The J segment lost 3 bases and the V segment lost 6 bases, leaving 7 bases of the junction unmatched. The CDR3 nucleotides read TGTGCCAGCAGACCTACTAGCGGGGGAATCTACGAGCAGTACTTC. Encoded protein: CASRPTSGGIYEQYF.

The rearrangement uses TRBV28 and TRBJ2-1; TRBD2 might be the D (6 bases). V was pared by 5 bases and J by 5 bases, with 13 bases between. The CDR3 length is 14 residues. Per the germline V gene, CDR1 is MDHEN and CDR2 is SYDVKM. CDR3 in DNA: TGTGCCAGCAGTCCCAGTAGCGGAGACAATGAGCAGTTCTTC. Translating it yields CASSPSSGDNEQFF.

The chain combines TRBV9 with TRBJ2-1; 11 bases align to TRBD2. CDR1 is SGDLS, CDR2 YYNGEE, per germline. This CDR3 spans 17 amino acids. V was clipped by 0 bases and J by 8 bases; unmatched bases: 10. Here the CDR3 DNA reads TGTGCCAGCAGCGTAGGTCTTCGACTAGCGGGGAGGGATGAGCAGTTCTTC. As protein: CASSVGLRLAGRDEQFF.

The rearrangement links TRBV19 to TRBJ2-2, with a tentative D call TRBD1 (5 bases). Trimming left V 6 bases short and J 3 bases short, with 14 bases between. CDR1 is LNHDA and CDR2 is SQIVND in the germline V gene (reference sequence). This CDR3 contains 15 residues. The chain's CDR3 is CASRGTGMDTGELFF. The CDR3 coding sequence is TGTGCCAGTAGAGGAACAGGCATGGACACCGGGGAGCTGTTTTTT.

Here the CDR3 reads CASSLGGAEQYF. CDR3 bases: TGTGCCAGCAGCCTAGGGGGCGCGGAGCAGTACTTC. V is TRBV5-4 and J is TRBJ2-7; TRBD1 agrees at 7 bases. CDR1 is SGHNT and CDR2 is YYREEE in the germline V gene (reference sequence). The V gene end was trimmed by 4 bases and the J gene end by 7 bases; junction bases not matched to a gene: 5. CDR3 length equals 12 residues.

This chain connects TRBV2 to TRBJ1-6; D remains ambiguous. CDR3 size: 17 residues. Germline CDR1 reads SNHLY; CDR2 reads FYNNEI. The V and J ends lost 2 bases and 1 base respectively, with 12 bases between them. CDR3 in amino acids: CASSEPPWGSYNSPLHF. CDR3 coding DNA: TGTGCCAGCAGTGAACCGCCCTGGGGTTCCTATAATTCACCCCTCCACTTT.

The chain couples TRBV4-1 to TRBJ2-4; 8 positions match TRBD2. CDR1 MGHRA and CDR2 YSYEKL come from the germline V gene. CDR3 length: 18 residues. J gave up 5 bases and V 1 base, and 13 bases lay outside the gene matches. The CDR3: CASSQGSLAGGAQNIQYF. CDR3 in DNA: TGCGCCAGCAGCCAAGGCTCTTTGGCGGGAGGTGCCCAAAACATTCAGTACTTC.

The chain employs TRBV7-2 and TRBJ1-2; D is unresolved. This CDR3 is built from 17 residues. The germline V and J ends were trimmed by 1 base and 1 base, with 16 bases remaining between them. From germline, CDR1 is SGHTA and CDR2 FQGNSA. The CDR3 DNA sequence: TGTGCCAGCAGCTTAGGTCCCGAGGGAGGGATTAACTATGGCTACACCTTC. Its translation: CASSLGPEGGINYGYTF. Combining the CDR3 with reference TRBV7-2 and TRBJ1-2 gives the whole variable domain GAGVSQSPSNKVTEKGKDVELRCDPISGHTALYWYRQSLGQGLEFLIYFQGNSAPDKSGLPSDRFSAERTGGSVSTLTIQRTQQEDSAVYLCASSLGPEGGINYGYTFGSGTRLTVV.

J is TRBJ2-1 and V is TRBV19; D ambiguous. Germline V gives CDR1 LNHDA, CDR2 SQIVND (reference sequence). V lost 3 bases and J 9 bases, leaving 9 bases between the germline ends. The CDR3 loop spans 12 amino acids. The CDR3 DNA sequence: TGTGCCAGTAGTATTGGGTTCAGTGAGCAGTTCTTC. Protein: CASSIGFSEQFF. The full variable domain, its missing parts supplied by reference TRBV19 and TRBJ2-1, is DGGITQSPKYLFRKEGQNVTLSCEQNLNHDAMYWYRQDPGQGLRLIYYSQIVNDFQKGDIAEGYSVSREKKESFPLTVTSAQKNPTAFYLCASSIGFSEQFFGPGTRLTVL.

This chain's CDR3 is CAWTFLSYEQYF. The CDR3 nucleotides are TGTGCCTGGACATTTTTGAGCTACGAGCAGTACTTC. The J gene is TRBJ2-7, the V gene TRBV30; D not certain. Trimming pared 4 bases from V and 3 bases from J, leaving 10 bases between. Germline V CDR1 and CDR2: GTSNPN, SVGIG (reference sequence). This CDR3 has 12 residues.

The chain employs TRBV5-6 and TRBJ2-7; the D is unclear. The V and J ends lost 4 bases and 0 bases respectively, with 5 bases between them. CDR3 length equals 12 residues. Looked up from germline, CDR1 is SGHDT and CDR2 is YYEEEE. This CDR3 is CASSAGSYEQYF. CDR3 nucleotides: TGTGCCAGCAGCGCAGGCTCCTACGAGCAGTACTTC.

This chain connects TRBV28 to TRBJ2-5, with D tentatively TRBD1 (6 bases). There are 15 residues in the CDR3. Trimming shortened V by 3 bases and J by 5 bases, and 16 bases separated the two germline ends. Germline values: CDR1 MDHEN, CDR2 SYDVKM. The CDR3 region is CASSLPGVGRETQYF. The CDR3 nucleotides read TGTGCCAGCAGTTTGCCAGGGGTTGGAAGGGAGACCCAGTACTTC.

This chain connects TRBV7-2 to TRBJ2-2; no definite D call. The ends were cut back, 2 bases at V and 0 bases at J, with 16 bases in the middle. Germline V gene sequence: CDR1 SGHTA, CDR2 FQGNSA. The CDR3 covers 18 residues. The CDR3 spells CASSLSFLEWANTGELFF. DNA of the CDR3: TGTGCCAGCAGCTTATCTTTCTTGGAGTGGGCGAACACCGGGGAGCTGTTTTTT.